This T cell receptor beta chain derives from a study of ipilimumab plus nivolumab after autologous stem cell transplantation. Study summary: DLBCL patients had primary refractory or relapsed disease.

Regarding the study as a whole: The authors say TCR, Treg and microbiome findings warrant further study.

CDR1 and CDR2 from the germline V gene are MNHEY and SVGAGI. V was cut by 2 bases and J by 4 bases, with 16 bases left in between. There are 16 residues in the CDR3. Libraries were prepared by immunoSEQ multiplex PCR; TCRdb keeps only in-frame clonotypes and omits some of them. The table shows tens of thousands of clones, with about 83% occurring only once. Patients got ipilimumab 1 mg/kg beginning 14 to 28 days post-transplant. Patients got 3 mg/kg IV nivolumab weeks 1, 4, 7, 10, then biweekly through week 26. About this clone: No antigen is known for it.

Here the sequenced sample was PBMCs, taken in a trial of ipilimumab plus nivolumab as post-transplant consolidation. The receptor comes from a male donor with diffuse large B-cell lymphoma. The chain combines TRBV6-5 with TRBJ2-3; D possibly corresponds to TRBD2 (5 bases). CDR3 loop: CASSYLKGRASDTQYF. CDR3 DNA sequence: TGTGCCAGCAGTTACCTGAAAGGGCGGGCCTCAGATACGCAGTATTTT.